This T cell receptor beta chain was retrieved from a study of CD8 T cells in Susac syndrome. Study at large: At the time their blood was drawn, patients with Susac syndrome were either therapy-naive, on corticosteroids (with some of them also receiving intravenous immunoglobulin), or on intravenous immunoglobulin alone. The study's findings and limits: Approximately 16 Susac-specific public clones were found in total CD8+ repertoires and roughly five in CD8+ TEMRA repertoires.

This clonotype showed up just once. Its antigen remains unidentified. This CDR3 comprises 15 residues. V shed 2 bases, J shed 5 bases, and the junction held 7 bases outside the gene matches. Germline assignment: CDR1 SGHTA and CDR2 FQGNSA. Peripheral blood CD8+ and CD4+ T cells were profiled by TCR beta sequencing. The authors negatively isolated CD8+ and CD4+ T cells and FACS-enriched TEMRA cells. With random hexamers, 0.5 to 1 ug RNA was reverse transcribed. One entry per CDR3 protein, called by TCRdb with MiXCR from the immunoSEQ multiplex PCR reads. The sample lists some 140,000 distinct CDR3 sequences, roughly 94% occurring once.

The receptor was derived from a human donor with Susac syndrome. Sample: CD8+ T cells from PBMCs. The chain combines TRBV7-2 with TRBJ2-5; 8 nucleotides match TRBD2. CDR3 sequence: CASSLPLAGTETQYF. The CDR3 DNA follows: TGTGCCAGCAGCTTACCTCTAGCGGGTACGGAGACCCAGTACTTC.